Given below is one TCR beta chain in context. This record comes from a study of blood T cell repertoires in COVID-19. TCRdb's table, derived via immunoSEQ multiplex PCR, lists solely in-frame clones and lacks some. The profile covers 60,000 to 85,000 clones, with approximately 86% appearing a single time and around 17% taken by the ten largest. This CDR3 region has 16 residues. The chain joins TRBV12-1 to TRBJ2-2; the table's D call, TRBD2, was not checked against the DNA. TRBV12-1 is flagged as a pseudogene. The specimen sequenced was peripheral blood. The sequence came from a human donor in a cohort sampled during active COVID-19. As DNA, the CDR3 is TGTGCCAGCTCTACCGACTACTACCCGTCCGCCGGGGAGCTGTTTTTT. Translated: CASSTDYYPSAGELFF.